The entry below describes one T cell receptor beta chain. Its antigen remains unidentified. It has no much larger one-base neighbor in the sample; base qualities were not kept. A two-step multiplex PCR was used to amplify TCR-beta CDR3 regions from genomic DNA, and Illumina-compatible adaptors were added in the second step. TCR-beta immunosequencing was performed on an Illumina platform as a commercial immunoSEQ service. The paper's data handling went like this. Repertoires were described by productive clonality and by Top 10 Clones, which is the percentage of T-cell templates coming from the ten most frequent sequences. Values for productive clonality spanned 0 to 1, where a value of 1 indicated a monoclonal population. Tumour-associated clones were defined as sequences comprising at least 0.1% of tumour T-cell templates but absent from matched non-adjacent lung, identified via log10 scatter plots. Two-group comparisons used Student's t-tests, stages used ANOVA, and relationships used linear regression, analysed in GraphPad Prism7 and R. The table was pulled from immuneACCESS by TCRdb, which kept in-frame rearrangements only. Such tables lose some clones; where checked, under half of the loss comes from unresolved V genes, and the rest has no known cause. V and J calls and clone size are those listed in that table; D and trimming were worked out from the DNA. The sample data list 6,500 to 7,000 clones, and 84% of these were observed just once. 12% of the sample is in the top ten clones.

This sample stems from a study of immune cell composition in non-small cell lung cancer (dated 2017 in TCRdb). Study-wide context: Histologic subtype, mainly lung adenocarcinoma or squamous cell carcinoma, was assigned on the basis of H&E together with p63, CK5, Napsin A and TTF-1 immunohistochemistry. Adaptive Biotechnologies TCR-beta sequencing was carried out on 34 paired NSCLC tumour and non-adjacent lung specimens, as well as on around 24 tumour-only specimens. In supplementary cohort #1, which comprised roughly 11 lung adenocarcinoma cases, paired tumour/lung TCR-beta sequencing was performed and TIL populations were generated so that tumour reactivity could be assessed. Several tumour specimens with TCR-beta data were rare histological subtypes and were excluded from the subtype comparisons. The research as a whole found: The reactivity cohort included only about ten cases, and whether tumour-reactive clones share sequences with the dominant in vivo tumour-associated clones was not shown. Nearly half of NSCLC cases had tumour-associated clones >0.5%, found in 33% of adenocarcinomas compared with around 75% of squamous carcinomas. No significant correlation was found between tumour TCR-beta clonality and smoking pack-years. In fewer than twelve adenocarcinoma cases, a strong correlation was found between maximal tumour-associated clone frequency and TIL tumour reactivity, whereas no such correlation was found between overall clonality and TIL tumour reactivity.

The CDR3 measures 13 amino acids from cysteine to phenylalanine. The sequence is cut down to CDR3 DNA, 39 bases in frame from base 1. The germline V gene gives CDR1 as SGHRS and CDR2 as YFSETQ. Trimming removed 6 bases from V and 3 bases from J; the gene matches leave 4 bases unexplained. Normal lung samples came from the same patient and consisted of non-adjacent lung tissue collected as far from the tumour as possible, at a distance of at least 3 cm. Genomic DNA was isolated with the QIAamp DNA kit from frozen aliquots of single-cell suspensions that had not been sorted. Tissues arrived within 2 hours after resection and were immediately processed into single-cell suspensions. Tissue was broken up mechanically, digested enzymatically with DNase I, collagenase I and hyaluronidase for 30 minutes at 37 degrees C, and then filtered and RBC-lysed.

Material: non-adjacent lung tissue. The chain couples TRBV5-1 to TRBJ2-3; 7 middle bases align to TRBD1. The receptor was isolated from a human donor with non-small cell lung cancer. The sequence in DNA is TGCGCCAGCACGACAGGGCCAACAGATACGCAGTATTTT. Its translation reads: CASTTGPTDTQYF. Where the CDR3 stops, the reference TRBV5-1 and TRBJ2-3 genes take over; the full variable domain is KAGVTQTPRYLIKTRGQQVTLSCSPISGHRSVSWYQQTPGQGLQFLFEYFSETQRNKGNFPGRFSGRQFSNSRSEMNVSTLELGDSALYLCASTTGPTDTQYFGPGTRLTVL.